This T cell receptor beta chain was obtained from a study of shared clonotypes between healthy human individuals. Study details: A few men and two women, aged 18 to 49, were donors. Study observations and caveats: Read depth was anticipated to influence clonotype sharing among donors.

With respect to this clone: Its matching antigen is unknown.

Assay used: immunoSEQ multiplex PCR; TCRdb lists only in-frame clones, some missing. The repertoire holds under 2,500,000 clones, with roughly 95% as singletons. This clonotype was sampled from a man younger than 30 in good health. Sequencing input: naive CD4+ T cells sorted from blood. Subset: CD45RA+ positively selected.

This CDR3 reads CAISERVSRGKDNYGYTF. The CDR3 DNA sequence: TGTGCCATCAGTGAGCGGGTTAGCAGGGGCAAGGATAACTATGGCTACACCTTC. The J gene is TRBJ1-2, the V gene TRBV10-3; D is possibly TRBD1 (6 bases). The V gene's germline CDR1 is ENHRY and CDR2 SYGVKD. This CDR3 has 18 amino acids. With 2 bases removed from V and 1 base from J, the gap between germline ends came to 20 bases.